The 27 T cell receptor beta chains listed next were all sequenced from one sample in a study of sequential checkpoint blockade in melanoma. Treatment reported: randomized to nivolumab then ipilimumab (arm A) or the reverse (arm B). Libraries were prepared by immunoSEQ multiplex PCR; TCRdb keeps only in-frame clonotypes and omits some of them. This sample has some 10,000 clones, with roughly 72% found just once. Sequenced material: CD8+ T cells sorted from blood (inferred from file names), taken from a patient given nivolumab and ipilimumab in sequence. These receptors all come from a human donor with melanoma.

The sample holds a few counts of this clone. The DNA for the CDR3 is TGTGCCAGTAGTCAGCGGGGACTCTCCTACAATGAGCAGTTCTTC. Amino acids: CASSQRGLSYNEQFF. The gene calls are TRBV19 and TRBJ2-1; 7 bases line up with TRBD2. The V gene's germline CDR1 is LNHDA and CDR2 SQIVND (reference sequence). There are 15 residues in the CDR3. With V trimmed by 5 bases and J by 0 bases, 4 bases remained unmatched. Variable domain in full (rest from reference TRBV19 and TRBJ2-1): DGGITQSPKYLFRKEGQNVTLSCEQNLNHDAMYWYRQDPGQGLRLIYYSQIVNDFQKGDIAEGYSVSREKKESFPLTVTSAQKNPTAFYLCASSQRGLSYNEQFFGPGTRLTVL.

V and J are TRBV4-1 and TRBJ2-7, with D possibly being TRBD1 (7 bases). This CDR3 is 15 amino acids long. Germline V gives CDR1 MGHRA, CDR2 YSYEKL. V was clipped by 6 bases and J by 5 bases, with 20 bases between them. For the CDR3, the DNA is TGCGCCAGCAGGAGGGCCACAGGGGAGGCAGACGAGCAGTACTTC. It is translated as CASRRATGEADEQYF.

V usage is TRBV6-5 and J usage is TRBJ1-5; D is uncertain. Per the germline V gene, CDR1 is MNHEY and CDR2 is SVGAGI. The CDR3 length is 13 residues. The V and J ends lost 2 bases and 3 bases respectively, with 5 bases between them. This CDR3 reads CASSYGVNQPQHF. CDR3 sequence (DNA): TGTGCCAGCAGTTACGGAGTCAATCAGCCCCAGCATTTT.

This sequence joins TRBV27 and TRBJ1-5, with 7 bases lining up with TRBD1. CDR3 length: 17 amino acids. V dropped 2 bases and J dropped 1; count of bases not matched to a gene: 8. Looked up from germline, CDR1 is MNHEY and CDR2 is SMNVEV (reference sequence). CDR3 loop: CASSLTGTAGSNQPQHF. The CDR3 DNA reads TGTGCCAGCAGTTTAACCGGGACAGCCGGGAGCAATCAGCCCCAGCATTTT.

This clone was found a few times. CDR3 in DNA: TGCAGCGTCCAACGGGAAGAGGACGTGAACAATCTCCGCGGCTACACCTTC. It is translated as CSVQREEDVNNLRGYTF. The genes are TRBV29-1 and TRBJ1-2; D unresolved. The ends were cut back, 6 bases at V and 8 bases at J, with 31 bases in the middle. CDR1 SQVTM and CDR2 ANQGSEA come from the germline V gene. This CDR3 has 17 residues.

There are a few counts of this clone. This sequence joins TRBV7-2 and TRBJ2-7; D gene uncertain. Per germline, CDR1 SGHTA and CDR2 FQGNSA. CDR3 length: 16 amino acids. Trimming took off 5 bases at V and 0 bases at J, with 17 bases between the two ends. Here the CDR3 DNA reads TGTGCCAGCAGCCCTTCCGGCGGTACCCCCTCCTACGAGCAGTACTTC. Its translation: CASSPSGGTPSYEQYF.

The rearrangement uses TRBV6-1 and TRBJ1-4; possibly TRBD1 for D (5 bases). Germline V lookup: CDR1 MNHNS, CDR2 SASEGT. The CDR3 is made up of 14 amino acids. Trimming took off 1 base at V and 7 bases at J, with 10 bases between the two ends. The DNA of the CDR3 is TGTGCCAGCAGTGAAGGGGGGGGTTTTGAAAAACTGTTTTTT. Translating gives CASSEGGGFEKLFF.

This clone occurred a few times. The chain combines TRBV7-6 with TRBJ1-3; D unresolved. Germline V gene sequence: CDR1 SGHVS, CDR2 FNYEAQ. The CDR3 is 17 amino acids. Trimming stripped 5 bases from V and 1 base from J, with 18 bases between. CDR3 sequence reads: CASSPGGSFGSGNTIYF. CDR3 DNA: TGTGCCAGCAGCCCAGGCGGGAGTTTCGGGTCTGGAAACACCATATATTTT.

The V and J genes are TRBV15 and TRBJ1-4; D gene unclear. Looked up from germline, CDR1 is LNHNV and CDR2 is YYDKDF (reference sequence). Trimming left V 3 bases short and J 5 bases short, with 10 bases between. The CDR3 extends over 14 amino acids. In DNA, the CDR3 is TGTGCCACCAGCAGCGAGTCTCAAAATGAAAAACTGTTTTTT. Translating gives CATSSESQNEKLFF. The full variable domain, with the rest looked up from reference TRBV15 and TRBJ1-4, is DAMVIQNPRYQVTQFGKPVTLSCSQTLNHNVMYWYQQKSSQAPKLLFHYYDKDFNNEADTPDNFQSRRPNTSFCFLDIRSPGLGDTAMYLCATSSESQNEKLFFGSGTQLSVL.

The V gene is TRBV4-1, the J gene TRBJ1-5; 9 bases agree with TRBD1. The V gene end was trimmed by 0 bases and the J gene end by 0 bases; junction bases not matched to a gene: 6. The length of the CDR3 is 18 residues. Germline V gene data show CDR1 as MGHRA and CDR2 as YSYEKL. The CDR3 loop is CASSQETGGGYSNQPQHF. CDR3 DNA: TGCGCCAGCAGCCAAGAGACAGGGGGTGGATATAGCAATCAGCCCCAGCATTTT.

The V gene is TRBV9, the J gene TRBJ1-2; a weak D match, TRBD1 (6 bases). Germline CDR1 and CDR2: SGDLS and YYNGEE. Trimming took 4 bases from V and 6 from J, leaving 19 bases between them. CDR3 size: 15 residues. The CDR3 DNA reads as TGTGCCAGCAGCCCGAACGGACAGTCTAGGGATGGCTACACCTTC. It codes for CASSPNGQSRDGYTF.

This clone was detected only once. The rearrangement uses TRBV19 and TRBJ1-1, with TRBD1 as a possible D gene (5 bases). CDR3 size: 15 residues. The germline V gene has CDR1 LNHDA and CDR2 SQIVND (reference sequence). The V end lost 2 bases, the J end lost 1 base, and 11 bases lay between the germline ends. The CDR3 DNA reads TGTGCCAGTAGTATACGGGGGGGATCGAACACTGAAGCTTTCTTT. Its protein product is CASSIRGGSNTEAFF.

The rearrangement uses TRBV6-1 and TRBJ2-7; 8 bases match TRBD2. This CDR3 region has 15 residues. J was trimmed by 3 bases and V by 8 bases; bases with no gene match: 12. The germline V gene has CDR1 MNHNS and CDR2 SASEGT. This CDR3 is CASGEGAGELYEQYV. The CDR3 coding sequence is TGTGCCAGCGGGGAGGGAGCGGGAGAGCTCTACGAGCAGTACGTC.

The genes are TRBV29-1 and TRBJ1-1; TRBD1 matches 7 bases. This CDR3 has 14 residues. CDR1 and CDR2 from the germline V gene are SQVTM and ANQGSEA. V was pared by 2 bases and J by 1 base, with 4 bases of the junction left unmatched. The CDR3 bases are TGCAGCGTTGAAACGGGACAGACGAACACTGAAGCTTTCTTT. Translation gives CSVETGQTNTEAFF.

The chain combines TRBV7-9 with TRBJ2-7; possible D gene TRBD2, 6 bases. Germline V gives CDR1 SEHNR, CDR2 FQNEAQ (reference sequence). The CDR3 is 17 amino acids. V shed 1 base and J shed 3 bases, with 19 bases lying between them. The CDR3 coding sequence is TGTGCCAGCAGCTTAGTGTCTGGAGGGACGAGGGACTACGAGCAGTACTTC. Encoded protein: CASSLVSGGTRDYEQYF.

The genes are TRBV6-4 and TRBJ2-1; 7 bases are a match to TRBD2. J gave up 9 bases and V 2 bases, and 7 bases lay outside the gene matches. There are 14 residues in the CDR3. Germline V gene lookup returns CDR1 MRHNA and CDR2 SNTAGT. The DNA for the CDR3 is TGTGCCAGCAGTGACCAGGGTGGGGAGGGTGAGCAGTTCTTC. The encoded protein is CASSDQGGEGEQFF.

This rearrangement joins TRBV7-6 to TRBJ1-3; TRBD1 matches 7 bases. CDR3 length: 14 residues. CDR1 SGHVS and CDR2 FNYEAQ come from the germline V gene. V was clipped by 5 bases and J by 8 bases; unmatched bases: 9. CDR3 amino acids: CASSVNRGGYTIYF. The CDR3 DNA is TGTGCCAGCAGCGTGAACAGGGGCGGATACACCATATATTTT.

The chain's CDR3 is CASSDSNRGLTGELFF. CDR3 coding DNA: TGTGCCAGCAGTGACTCGAACAGGGGCCTCACCGGGGAGCTGTTTTTT. J is TRBJ2-2 and V is TRBV6-4; 7 bases fit TRBD1. J was trimmed by 4 bases and V by 0 bases; bases with no gene match: 5. This CDR3 region has 16 residues. Looked up from germline, CDR1 is MRHNA and CDR2 is SNTAGT.

This clone was counted a few times. The chain has TRBV19 and TRBJ2-3; TRBD1 matches 7 bases. This CDR3 comprises 15 residues. Trimming took 8 bases from V and 5 from J; bases not matched to a gene: 13. Germline-derived CDR1 and CDR2 are LNHDA and SQIVND (reference sequence). The CDR3 region has the DNA TGTGCCAGTCGAGACAGGGTCGAGGGTGGAGATACGCAGTATTTT. Translation: CASRDRVEGGDTQYF.

This sequence joins TRBV29-1 and TRBJ1-2; 9 nucleotides match TRBD1. The trim removed 3 bases at V and 4 bases at J, leaving 6 bases unmatched. Germline CDR1 and CDR2: SQVTM and ANQGSEA. The CDR3 sequence is 14 residues long. The CDR3 coding sequence is TGCAGCGTTGAGGGGCAACAGGGGGCCTATGGCTACACCTTC. Residues: CSVEGQQGAYGYTF.

The chain joins TRBV2 to TRBJ1-1, with 8 bases identical to TRBD1. The germline V gene encodes CDR1 SNHLY and CDR2 FYNNEI. Germline trimming cut 3 bases from V and 6 bases from J; bases unmatched to any gene: 3. There are 13 residues in the CDR3. This CDR3 is CASSDGTGSEAFF. The CDR3 DNA reads as TGTGCCAGCAGTGATGGGACAGGTTCTGAAGCTTTCTTT.

The chain carries TRBV28 and TRBJ1-2; TRBD1 might be the D (6 bases). Trimming cost V 5 bases and J 4 bases, with 14 bases left between them. This CDR3 is built from 14 residues. Germline lookup yields CDR1 MDHEN and CDR2 SYDVKM. The CDR3 sequence is CASSPGGAGYGYTF. The CDR3 DNA sequence: TGTGCCAGCAGTCCCGGGGGGGCAGGCTATGGCTACACCTTC.

The chain uses TRBV2 and TRBJ2-3, with a tentative D call TRBD2 (6 bases). Per the germline V gene, CDR1 is SNHLY and CDR2 is FYNNEI. The CDR3 length is 12 residues. V was trimmed by 4 bases and J by 4 bases, leaving 6 bases between them. CDR3 region: CASSGDSDTQYF. CDR3 nucleotides: TGTGCCAGCAGTGGGGACTCAGATACGCAGTATTTT.

The chain uses TRBV7-6 and TRBJ2-1, with D possibly TRBD2 on 7 matching bases. V was pared by 0 bases and J by 9 bases, with 15 bases between. This CDR3 spans 15 amino acids. CDR1 and CDR2 from the germline V gene are SGHVS and FNYEAQ. Here the CDR3 reads CASSLARGGGREQFF. CDR3 DNA sequence: TGTGCCAGCAGCTTAGCAAGGGGAGGGGGTCGTGAGCAGTTCTTC.

The chain joins TRBV5-1 to TRBJ1-2, with 7 bases fitting TRBD1. The CDR3 loop spans 13 amino acids. CDR1 is SGHRS and CDR2 is YFSETQ in the germline V gene. V trimming: 4 bases; J trimming: 5 bases; junction bases outside the gene matches: 5. The CDR3 spells CASSRGQIYGYTF. CDR3 DNA: TGCGCCAGCAGCCGGGGACAGATTTATGGCTACACCTTC.

V and J are TRBV4-1 and TRBJ2-5; TRBD1 matches at 7 bases. Per germline, CDR1 MGHRA and CDR2 YSYEKL. V lost 5 bases to trimming and J lost 3 bases; unmatched junction nucleotides: 9. The CDR3 is 15 residues long. In DNA, the CDR3 is TGCGCCAGCAGCGTGACAGGGACCCGGGAAGAGACCCAGTACTTC. Residues: CASSVTGTREETQYF.

This chain links TRBV6-6 with TRBJ2-6; unclear D gene. Between the trimmed V and J ends, which lost 2 bases and 2 bases, there was a span of 4 bases. Germline lookup yields CDR1 MNHNY and CDR2 SVGAGI (reference sequence). The length of the CDR3 is 14 residues. CDR3 nucleotides: TGTGCCAGCAGTTACGACACTGGGGCCAACGTCCTGACTTTC. Its translation: CASSYDTGANVLTF.